This TCR beta chain was retrieved from a study of CXCR3-negative and CXCR3-positive naive CD8 T cells. Study-level results: CXCR3 expression partially decreased after cryopreservation; most assays used fresh PBMCs. Similar TRBV-TRBJ usage was seen in naive cells (both CXCR3-negative and CXCR3-positive), but memory cells differed.

Via 5' RACE with UMI labels, TRB cDNA libraries were prepared. From its re-call of the 5' RACE reads, TCRdb lists each CDR3 protein once, without DNA. This sample's clone table lists 100,000 to 150,000 distinct CDR3 sequences. CD8+ T cell subsets were each sorted in triplicate, about 310,000 cells apiece. Turning to this clonotype: Antigen specificity is unknown.

Source material: naive CXCR3- CD8+ T cells from blood. Regarding subset: CD45RO-CCR7+CD27+CD95- naive CD8+ T cells lacking CXCR3 (TNR3-). The receptor comes from a human donor in good health. Some clones in this sample may be carry-over from other donors' samples.

CDR3 sequence reads: CASSLVGGDYYGYTF. J is TRBJ1-2 and V is TRBV7-2; TCRdb's D call of TRBD1 is untestable without DNA. The CDR3 has 15 residues. CDR1 is SGHTA and CDR2 is FQGNSA in the germline V gene.